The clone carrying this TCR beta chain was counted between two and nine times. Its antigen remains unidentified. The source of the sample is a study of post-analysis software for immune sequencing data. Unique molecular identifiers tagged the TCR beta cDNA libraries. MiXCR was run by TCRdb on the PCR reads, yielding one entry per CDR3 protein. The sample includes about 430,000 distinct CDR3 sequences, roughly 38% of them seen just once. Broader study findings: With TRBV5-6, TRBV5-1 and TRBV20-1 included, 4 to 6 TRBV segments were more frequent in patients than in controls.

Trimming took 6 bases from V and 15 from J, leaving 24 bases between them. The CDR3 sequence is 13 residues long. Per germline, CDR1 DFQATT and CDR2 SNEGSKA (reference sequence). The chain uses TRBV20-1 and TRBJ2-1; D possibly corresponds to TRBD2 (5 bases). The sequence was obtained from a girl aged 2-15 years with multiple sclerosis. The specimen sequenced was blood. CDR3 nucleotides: TGCAGTGCCCCGAGAGGGCTAGCTGAAGAACTGTTCTTC. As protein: CSAPRGLAEELFF.